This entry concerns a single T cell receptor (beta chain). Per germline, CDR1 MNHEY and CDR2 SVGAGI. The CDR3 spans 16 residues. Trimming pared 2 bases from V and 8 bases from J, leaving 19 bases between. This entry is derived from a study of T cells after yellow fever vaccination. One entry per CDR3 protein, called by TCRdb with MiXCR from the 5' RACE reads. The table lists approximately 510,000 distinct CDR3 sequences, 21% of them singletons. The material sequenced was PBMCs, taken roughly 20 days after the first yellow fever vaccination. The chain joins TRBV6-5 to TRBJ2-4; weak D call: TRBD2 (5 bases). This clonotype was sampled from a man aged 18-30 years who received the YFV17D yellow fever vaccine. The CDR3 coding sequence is TGTGCCAGCAGTTACCAAGGCTTACGACTATCGGACATTCAGTACTTC. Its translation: CASSYQGLRLSDIQYF.